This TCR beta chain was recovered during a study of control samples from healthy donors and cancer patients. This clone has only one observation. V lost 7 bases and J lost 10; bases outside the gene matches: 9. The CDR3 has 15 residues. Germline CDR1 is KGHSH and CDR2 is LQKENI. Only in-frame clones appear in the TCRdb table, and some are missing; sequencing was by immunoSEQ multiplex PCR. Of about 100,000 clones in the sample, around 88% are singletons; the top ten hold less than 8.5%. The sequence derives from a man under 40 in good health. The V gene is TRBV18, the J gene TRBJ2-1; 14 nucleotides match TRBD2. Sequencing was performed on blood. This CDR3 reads CASYPGLAGVGEQFF. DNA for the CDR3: TGTGCCAGCTACCCGGGACTAGCGGGAGTAGGGGAGCAGTTCTTC.